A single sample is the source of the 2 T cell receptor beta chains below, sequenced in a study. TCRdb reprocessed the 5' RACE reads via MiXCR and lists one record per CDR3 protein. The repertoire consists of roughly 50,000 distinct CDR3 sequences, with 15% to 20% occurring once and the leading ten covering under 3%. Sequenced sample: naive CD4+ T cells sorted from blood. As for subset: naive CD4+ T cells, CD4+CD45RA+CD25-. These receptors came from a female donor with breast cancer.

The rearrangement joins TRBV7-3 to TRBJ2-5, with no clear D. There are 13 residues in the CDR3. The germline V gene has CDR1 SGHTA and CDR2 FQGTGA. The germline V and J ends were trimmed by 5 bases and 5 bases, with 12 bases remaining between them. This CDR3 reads CASSAGPRETQYF. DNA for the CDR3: TGTGCCAGCAGCGCCGGGCCTCGGGAGACCCAGTACTTC.

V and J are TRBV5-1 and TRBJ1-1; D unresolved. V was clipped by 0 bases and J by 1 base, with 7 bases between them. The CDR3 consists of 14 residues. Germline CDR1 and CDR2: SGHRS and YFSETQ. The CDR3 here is CASSLVPQNTEAFF. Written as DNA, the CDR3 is TGCGCCAGCAGCTTGGTCCCCCAGAACACTGAAGCTTTCTTT.